This T cell receptor (beta chain) was found in a study of tumor and adjacent non-tumor tissue in lung cancer. Study-wide context: About 4.2 million productive TCRbeta reads were obtained per sample on average. Whole-study results and caveats: Top 100 clones took a larger repertoire share in normal lung. Compared with tumor, normal lung showed significantly lower TCR diversity.

No cell sorting was done before RNA was extracted from the tissue. Between August and November 2014, newly diagnosed, chemotherapy-naive lung cancer patients underwent thoracic surgery in China. The library came from three nested PCR rounds adapted from ARM-PCR protocols. Each CDR3 protein gets one entry after TCRdb re-called the multiplex PCR reads with MiXCR. In the table there are around 200,000 distinct CDR3 sequences, 60% to 85% of which are singletons. This clonotype was recorded once. What it recognizes is unknown. Compared with germline, one end of the junction differs, possibly owing to a read error. The germline gives CDR1 MGHRA, CDR2 YSYEKL. The CDR3 is 14 amino acids.

The TCR originated in a man between 60 and 75 years old with non-small cell lung cancer. The rearrangement links TRBV4-1 to TRBJ1-2, with D possibly TRBD1 on 5 matching bases. Sequenced material: lung tumor tissue. CDR3 coding DNA: TGTCCCAGCAGCCAAGATTGCGGGGGAGGTGGCTACACCTTC. This translates into CPSSQDCGGGGYTF.